These T cell receptor beta chains were read from a single sample in a study of human thymus T cells. Clones were read by immunoSEQ multiplex PCR, and TCRdb kept only the in-frame ones, dropping some. The sample lists roughly 120,000 clones, about 93% occurring once. The sequenced material came from thymus tissue. The receptors stem from a boy less than two years old with a congenital heart defect but otherwise immunologically healthy. CDR3s include the opening cysteine and the closing phenylalanine or tryptophan. Each record gives: V gene, J gene, D gene, clone size, CDR3 DNA, CDR3 protein. D genes are given only for firm matches. Only part of the rows carry a size: once, few, many, or a class if the clone is expanded.

TRBV4-1,TRBJ2-7,.,.,TGCGCCAGCAGCCCTCAAGGGGGTGGCGAGCAGTACTTC,CASSPQGGGEQYF
TRBV29-1,TRBJ2-7,.,once,TGCAGCGTTGAAGACGGATCACGAAGCAACTACGAGCAGTACTTC,CSVEDGSRSNYEQYF
TRBV27,TRBJ2-2,TRBD1,.,TGTGCCAGCAGTATCCGACAGGGGGAGGTATCCGGGGAGCTGTTTTTT,CASSIRQGEVSGELFF
TRBV5-4,TRBJ1-1,.,.,TGTGCCAGCAGATCGGAAGGGGGCACTGAAGCTTTCTTT,CASRSEGGTEAFF
TRBV2,TRBJ2-3,.,.,TGTGCCAGCAGAACGATCCGGGACAAGAGCACAGATACGCAGTATTTT,CASRTIRDKSTDTQYF
TRBV9,TRBJ1-2,.,.,TGTGCCAGCAGCGTCGCCGGGATAGGGGATGGCTACACCTTC,CASSVAGIGDGYTF
TRBV27,TRBJ1-5,TRBD1,.,TGTGCCAGCAGCGAACAGGGGTATAGCAATCAGCCCCAGCATTTT,CASSEQGYSNQPQHF
TRBV6-1,TRBJ1-6,TRBD1,.,TGTGCCAGCAGAAAGGCCTACAGGGGGGATTCACCCCTCCACTTT,CASRKAYRGDSPLHF
TRBV2,TRBJ1-3,.,once,TGTGCCAGCAGTGAAGCGAAACTGTTATCTGGAAACACCATATATTTT,CASSEAKLLSGNTIYF
TRBV6-1,TRBJ2-5,.,.,TGTGCCAGCACGGGGGCGCTAGAAGAGACCCAGTACTTC,CASTGALEETQYF
TRBV4-3,TRBJ2-5,.,.,TGCGCCAGCAGCCAGAGGACGGGACAAGAGACCCAGTACTTC,CASSQRTGQETQYF
TRBV4-3,TRBJ2-7,TRBD2,.,TGCGCCAGCAGCTCGCGCCCACTAGCGCGATACGAGCAGTACTTC,CASSSRPLARYEQYF
TRBV4-3,TRBJ1-2,TRBD1,.,TGCGCCAGCAGCCAAGACCGAGGACAGGAACCTAACTATGGCTACACCTTC,CASSQDRGQEPNYGYTF
TRBV14,TRBJ2-7,.,.,TGTGCCAGCAGTACACATACCTACGAGCAGTACTTC,CASSTHTYEQYF
TRBV5-6,TRBJ2-7,TRBD2,.,TGTGCCAGCAGCTCCGGGACTAGCGGGGGAGTTTCCTACGAGCAGTACTTC,CASSSGTSGGVSYEQYF
TRBV5-1,TRBJ2-3,.,.,TGCGCCAGCAGCTTGGGGGCGGGATCTAGCACAGATACGCAGTATTTT,CASSLGAGSSTDTQYF
TRBV5-1,TRBJ2-5,.,.,TGCGCCAGCAGCTTGGGAGGGAAGGGGGACCAAGAGACCCAGTACTTC,CASSLGGKGDQETQYF
TRBV15,TRBJ2-2,.,.,TGTGCCACCAGCAGCGGCGAGCACACCGGGGAGCTGTTTTTT,CATSSGEHTGELFF
TRBV6-1,TRBJ2-5,.,.,TGTGCCAGCGTTCCTTTTTCGCTGGGGGAGACCCAGTACTTC,CASVPFSLGETQYF
TRBV9,TRBJ2-5,.,.,TGTGCCAGCAGCGCCGCGGAGGGGGGAGAGACCCAGTACTTC,CASSAAEGGETQYF
TRBV6-5,TRBJ1-5,TRBD1,.,TGTGCCAGCAGTTACTCGGACAGGAGCAATCAGCCCCAGCATTTT,CASSYSDRSNQPQHF
TRBV30,TRBJ1-2,TRBD1,.,TGTGCCTGGGGGACAGGGCGAATAAACTATGGCTACACCTTC,CAWGTGRINYGYTF
TRBV2,TRBJ1-5,.,.,TGTGCCAGCAGTGATCGCCGGGGGAATCAGCCCCAGCATTTT,CASSDRRGNQPQHF
TRBV4-3,TRBJ1-1,.,.,TGCGCCAGCAGCCAAGATCTTGGAGCGCCAACTGAAGCTTTCTTT,CASSQDLGAPTEAFF
TRBV28,TRBJ1-6,.,.,TGTGCCAGCAGTGGATCCGGGCGCTCCTATAATTCACCCCTCCACTTT,CASSGSGRSYNSPLHF
TRBV6-1,TRBJ2-1,TRBD2,.,TGTGCCAGCAGTGAATTAAGCGGGGGGTCCTACAATGAGCAGTTCTTC,CASSELSGGSYNEQFF
TRBV27,TRBJ2-5,TRBD1,.,TGTGCCAGCAGTCGTACAGGGGGGGAGACCCAGTACTTC,CASSRTGGETQYF
TRBV10-1,TRBJ2-3,.,.,TGCGCCAGCAGTGCAATAGGGGCAAGCGATACGCAGTATTTT,CASSAIGASDTQYF
TRBV30,TRBJ2-3,.,.,TGTGCCTGGAAAACATGGGGGCCAGATACGCAGTATTTT,CAWKTWGPDTQYF
TRBV6-1,TRBJ2-2,.,.,TGTGCCAGCAGTGTTCGCGGGCCGATCAACACCGGGGAGCTGTTTTTT,CASSVRGPINTGELFF
TRBV4-3,TRBJ2-2,.,.,TGCGCCAGCAGCCATAATGGGCACCCGGGGCTGTTTTTT,CASSHNGHPGLFF
TRBV5-6,TRBJ1-6,.,.,TGTGCCAGCAGCTTGGGATTCGCGAATTCACCCCTCCACTTT,CASSLGFANSPLHF
TRBV6-1,TRBJ1-6,.,.,TGTGCCAGCAGTGACGCAGGGCCGTCCTCCTATAATTCACCCCTCCACTTT,CASSDAGPSSYNSPLHF
TRBV4-3,TRBJ2-5,.,.,TGCGCCAGCAGCCAAGATATCCGGGGCCAAGAGACCCAGTACTTC,CASSQDIRGQETQYF
TRBV27,TRBJ2-1,.,.,TGTGCCAGCAGTTTAACAGGACCTTTCTACAATGAGCAGTTCTTC,CASSLTGPFYNEQFF
TRBV6-5,TRBJ2-7,TRBD1,.,TGTGCCAGCAGTCGACAGGGAAGCTCCTACGAGCAGTACTTC,CASSRQGSSYEQYF
TRBV7-2,TRBJ2-5,.,.,TGTGCCAGCAGCTTATGGTTGGAGGGGGAGACCCAGTACTTC,CASSLWLEGETQYF
TRBV19,TRBJ1-5,.,.,TGTGCCAGTAGTAGGTGGGGGAGGAGCGGAAGTAAAAACAATCAGCCCCAGCATTTT,CASSRWGRSGSKNNQPQHF
TRBV9,TRBJ2-7,TRBD2,.,TGTGCCAGCAGCCGGGGGGGTAGGCCCTCCTACGAGCAGTACTTC,CASSRGGRPSYEQYF
TRBV4-3,TRBJ2-5,TRBD2,.,TGCGCCAGCAGCCAAGAGATCGGGACTAGCGGGGGCATCCAGGAGACCCAGTACTTC,CASSQEIGTSGGIQETQYF
TRBV6-5,TRBJ2-1,TRBD1,.,TGTGCCAGCAGTTCCGGGACAGGGGGCTTTAATGAGCAGTTCTTC,CASSSGTGGFNEQFF
TRBV18,TRBJ2-3,.,few,TGTGCCAGCTCACCAGGACCGACTATGGGCACAGATACGCAGTATTTT,CASSPGPTMGTDTQYF
TRBV23-1,TRBJ1-5,.,.,TGCGCCAGCAGTCCCGCGGAAACTCTCAATAGCAATCAGCCCCAGCATTTT,CASSPAETLNSNQPQHF
TRBV19,TRBJ2-7,TRBD2,.,TGTGCCAGTAGTATAGCTGGGGGGGTAATCGAGCAGTACTTC,CASSIAGGVIEQYF
TRBV2,TRBJ1-2,.,.,TGTGCCAGCAAGGGGCAGGGCTATGGCTACACCTTC,CASKGQGYGYTF
TRBV30,TRBJ2-1,.,.,TGTGCAGGACAGTGCCTCTACAATGAGCAGTTCTTC,CAGQCLYNEQFF
TRBV10-3,TRBJ2-7,TRBD1,.,TGTGCCATCAGGGCTTCCCCCGCGGGACAGGACTTCTACGAGCAGTACTTC,CAIRASPAGQDFYEQYF
TRBV6-4,TRBJ2-1,.,once,TGTGCCAGCAGTGACTCTGGGGGCTCGAACTCCCAGTTCTTC,CASSDSGGSNSQFF
TRBV6-1,TRBJ2-7,.,.,TGTGCCAGCAGTGAAAGGGGTAGGACAGTCACCTACGAGCAGTACTTC,CASSERGRTVTYEQYF
TRBV4-1,TRBJ1-2,.,.,TGCGCCAGCAGCCAAGTTGGCGCTCTCGGTAACTATGGCTACACCTTC,CASSQVGALGNYGYTF
TRBV18,TRBJ1-5,TRBD1,.,TGTGCCAGTTCAGACAAAGACCCCGGGACAGGGGGCTGTCAGCCCCAGCATTTT,CASSDKDPGTGGCQPQHF
TRBV19,TRBJ2-1,TRBD2,once,TGTGCCAGTAGTTCACCCCGGACTAGCGGGGGGCTTCTTTTCTACAATGAGCAGTTCTTC,CASSSPRTSGGLLFYNEQFF
TRBV6-5,TRBJ2-7,.,.,TGTGCCAGCAGTTCCGCAGCTGGATGGCAGTACTTC,CASSSAAGWQYF